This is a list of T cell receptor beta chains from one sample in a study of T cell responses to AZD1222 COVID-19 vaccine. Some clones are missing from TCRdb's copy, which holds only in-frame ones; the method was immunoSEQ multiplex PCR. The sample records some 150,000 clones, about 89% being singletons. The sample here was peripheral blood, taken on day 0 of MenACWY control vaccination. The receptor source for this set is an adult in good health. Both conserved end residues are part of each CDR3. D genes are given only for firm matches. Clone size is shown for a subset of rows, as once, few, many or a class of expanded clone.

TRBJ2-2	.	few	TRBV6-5	CASSRDLTNTGELFF	TGTGCCAGCAGCCGTGACTTAACCAACACCGGGGAGCTGTTTTTT
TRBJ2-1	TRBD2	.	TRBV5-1	CASSPRGSGGYNEQFF	TGCGCCAGCAGCCCCCGAGGTAGCGGGGGTTACAATGAGCAGTTCTTC
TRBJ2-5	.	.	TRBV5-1	CASSFGTPQMETQYF	TGCGCCAGCAGCTTTGGGACGCCCCAGATGGAGACCCAGTACTTC
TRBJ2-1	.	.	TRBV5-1	CASSSLSGGEQFF	TGCGCCAGCAGCTCTCTGTCTGGCGGTGAGCAGTTCTTC
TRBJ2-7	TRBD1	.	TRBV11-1	CASSQGVLSYEQYF	TGTGCCAGCAGCCAGGGGGTTCTCTCCTACGAGCAGTACTTC
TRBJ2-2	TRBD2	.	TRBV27	CASCSGSWTGELFF	TGTGCCAGCTGTAGCGGGAGTTGGACCGGGGAGCTGTTTTTT
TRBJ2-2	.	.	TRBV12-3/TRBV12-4	CASGHLDTGELFF	TGTGCCAGCGGGCACCTTGACACCGGGGAGCTGTTTTTT
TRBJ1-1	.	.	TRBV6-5	CATRTAPNTEAFF	TGTGCCACACGGACAGCCCCTAACACTGAAGCTTTCTTT
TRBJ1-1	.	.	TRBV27	CASSLRGRTHTEAFF	TGTGCCAGCAGTTTAAGGGGCAGAACTCACACTGAAGCTTTCTTT
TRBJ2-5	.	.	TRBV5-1	CASSQQETQYF	TGCGCCAGCAGCCAACAAGAGACCCAGTACTTC
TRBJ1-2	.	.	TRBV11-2	CASSLTEGFNYGYTF	TGTGCCAGCAGCTTGACAGAGGGATTTAACTATGGCTACACCTTC
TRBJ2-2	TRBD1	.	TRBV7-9	CAARQGAAGELFF	TGTGCCGCGAGGCAGGGGGCGGCCGGGGAGCTGTTTTTT
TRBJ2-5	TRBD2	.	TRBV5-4	CASSQTGRGRETQYF	TGTGCCAGCAGCCAGACCGGGAGGGGCCGAGAGACCCAGTACTTC
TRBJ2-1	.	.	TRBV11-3	CASSLGSYNEQFF	TGTGCCAGCAGCCTGGGGAGCTACAATGAGCAGTTCTTC
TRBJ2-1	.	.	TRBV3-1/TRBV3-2	CASALSFTYNEQFF	TGTGCCAGCGCCTTGTCCTTTACCTACAATGAGCAGTTCTTC
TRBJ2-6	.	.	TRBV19	CASSIPWVIAGANVLTF	TGTGCCAGTAGTATACCATGGGTGATCGCTGGGGCCAACGTCCTGACTTTC
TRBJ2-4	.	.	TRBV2	CASIKFRTVGDIQYF	TGTGCCAGCATAAAATTTCGGACAGTGGGGGACATTCAGTACTTC
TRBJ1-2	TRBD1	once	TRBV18	CASSPKGFPGQGIDGYTF	TGTGCCAGCTCACCCAAAGGATTTCCGGGACAGGGTATAGATGGCTACACCTTC
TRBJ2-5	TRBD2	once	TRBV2	CASAWTSRGETQYF	TGTGCCAGCGCCTGGACTAGCCGGGGAGAGACCCAGTACTTC
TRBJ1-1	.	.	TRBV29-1	CSVVNPASTEAFF	TGCAGCGTTGTGAATCCGGCAAGCACTGAAGCTTTCTTT
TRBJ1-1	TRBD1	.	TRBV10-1	CASSLGTGAEAFF	TGCGCCAGCAGCCTCGGGACAGGGGCTGAAGCTTTCTTT
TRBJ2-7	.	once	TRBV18	CASSPPPGPGEQYF	TGTGCCAGCTCACCACCCCCGGGACCGGGGGAGCAGTACTTC
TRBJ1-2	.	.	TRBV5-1	CASSPTGQIPYGYTF	TGCGCCAGCAGCCCCACTGGGCAGATACCTTATGGCTACACCTTC
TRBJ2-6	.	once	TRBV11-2	CASSFVSRGANVLTF	TGTGCCAGCAGCTTTGTCTCCCGGGGGGCCAACGTCCTGACTTTC
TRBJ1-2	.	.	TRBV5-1	CASSRAGQPGDGYTF	TGCGCCAGCAGCCGCGCAGGACAGCCTGGCGATGGCTACACCTTC
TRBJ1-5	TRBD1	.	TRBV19	CASRPDRAPNQPQHF	TGTGCCAGTAGGCCGGACAGGGCCCCCAATCAGCCCCAGCATTTT
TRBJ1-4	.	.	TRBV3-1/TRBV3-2	CASGYGTGNEKLFF	TGTGCCAGCGGCTACGGGACGGGGAATGAAAAACTGTTTTTT
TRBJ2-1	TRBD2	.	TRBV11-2	CASSRRGTRYYNEQFF	TGTGCCAGCAGCCGCCGAGGGACTAGATACTACAATGAGCAGTTCTTC
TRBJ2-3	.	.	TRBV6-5	CASSYLLAGDDTQYF	TGTGCCAGCAGTTACCTCCTAGCCGGGGATGATACGCAGTATTTT
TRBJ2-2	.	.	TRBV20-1	CSATNTGELFF	TGCAGTGCTACAAACACCGGGGAGCTGTTTTTT
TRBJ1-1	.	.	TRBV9	CASSARLNTEAFF	TGTGCCAGCAGCGCTCGACTGAACACTGAAGCTTTCTTT
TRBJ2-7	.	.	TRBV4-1	CASSQSQGAPLSSYEQYF	TGCGCCAGCAGCCAATCGCAGGGAGCACCCCTTAGCTCCTACGAGCAGTACTTC
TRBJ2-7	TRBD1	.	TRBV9	CASSPGQASYEQYF	TGTGCCAGCAGCCCGGGACAGGCCTCCTACGAGCAGTACTTC
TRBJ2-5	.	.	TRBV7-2	CASSFQRLNDRQETQYF	TGTGCCAGCAGCTTCCAAAGGCTTAACGACAGACAAGAGACCCAGTACTTC
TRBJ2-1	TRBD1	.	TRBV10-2	CASSESGQGHEQFF	TGCGCCAGCAGTGAGTCGGGACAGGGCCATGAGCAGTTCTTC
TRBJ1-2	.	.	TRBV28	CASSSSSGANYGYTF	TGTGCCAGCAGTTCAAGTAGCGGAGCTAACTATGGCTACACCTTC
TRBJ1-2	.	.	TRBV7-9	CASSSDSYGYTF	TGTGCCAGCAGCTCGGACAGCTATGGCTACACCTTC
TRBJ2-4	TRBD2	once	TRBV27	CASAKLADLRENIQYF	TGTGCCAGCGCCAAACTAGCGGACCTAAGGGAGAACATTCAGTACTTC
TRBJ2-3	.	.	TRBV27	CASSPPGAKGTQYF	TGTGCCAGCAGTCCACCCGGGGCAAAAGGTACGCAGTATTTT
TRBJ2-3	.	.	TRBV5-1	CASSLDRVSDTQYF	TGCGCCAGCAGCTTGGACAGGGTCTCGGATACGCAGTATTTT
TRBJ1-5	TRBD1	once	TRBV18	CASSLQDRKVYSNQPQHF	TGTGCCAGCTCCCTTCAGGACAGGAAAGTTTATAGCAATCAGCCCCAGCATTTT
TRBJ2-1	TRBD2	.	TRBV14	CASSPRLAGDYNEQFF	TGTGCCAGCAGCCCGCGACTAGCGGGAGACTACAATGAGCAGTTCTTC
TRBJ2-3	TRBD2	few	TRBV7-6	CASSLTSGSPLDTQYF	TGTGCCAGCAGTCTCACTAGCGGGAGTCCGTTAGATACGCAGTATTTT